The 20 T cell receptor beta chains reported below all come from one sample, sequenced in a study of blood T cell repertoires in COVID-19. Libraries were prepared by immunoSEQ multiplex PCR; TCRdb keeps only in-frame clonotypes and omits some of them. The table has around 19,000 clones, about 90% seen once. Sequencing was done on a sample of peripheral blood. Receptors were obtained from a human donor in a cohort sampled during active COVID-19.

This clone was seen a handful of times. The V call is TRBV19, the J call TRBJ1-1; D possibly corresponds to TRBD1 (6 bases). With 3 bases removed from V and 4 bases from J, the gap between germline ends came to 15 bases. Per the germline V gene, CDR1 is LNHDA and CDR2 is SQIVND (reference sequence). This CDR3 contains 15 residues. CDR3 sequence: CASSISLGAGTEAFF. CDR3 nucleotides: TGTGCCAGTAGTATCTCCTTGGGGGCGGGCACTGAAGCTTTCTTT.

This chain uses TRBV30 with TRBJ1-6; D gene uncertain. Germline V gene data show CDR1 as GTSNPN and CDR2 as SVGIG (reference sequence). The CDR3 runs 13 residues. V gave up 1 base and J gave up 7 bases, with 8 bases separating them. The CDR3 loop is CAWSDLENSPLHF. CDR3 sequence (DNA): TGTGCCTGGAGTGACCTCGAGAATTCACCCCTCCACTTT.

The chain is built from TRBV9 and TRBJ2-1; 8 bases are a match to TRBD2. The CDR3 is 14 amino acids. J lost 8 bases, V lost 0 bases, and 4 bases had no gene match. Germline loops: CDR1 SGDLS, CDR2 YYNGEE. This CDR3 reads CASSVAGGRDEQFF. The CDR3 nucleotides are TGTGCCAGCAGCGTAGCGGGAGGGAGGGATGAGCAGTTCTTC.

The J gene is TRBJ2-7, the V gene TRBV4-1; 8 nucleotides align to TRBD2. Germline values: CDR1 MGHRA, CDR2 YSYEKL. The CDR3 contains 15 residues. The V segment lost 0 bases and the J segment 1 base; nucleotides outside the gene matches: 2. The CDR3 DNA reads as TGCGCCAGCAGCCAAGAGACTAGCGTATCCTACGAGCAGTACTTC. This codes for CASSQETSVSYEQYF.

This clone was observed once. For the CDR3, the DNA is TGTGCCAGCAGGTTGTCACAGGTCATCGCCTACGAGCAGTACTTC. Its protein product is CASRLSQVIAYEQYF. This chain joins TRBV11-2 and TRBJ2-7, with TRBD1 as a possible D gene (5 bases). Looked up from germline, CDR1 is SGHAT and CDR2 is FQNNGV. Trimming pared 6 bases from V and 2 bases from J, leaving 17 bases between. This CDR3 is built from 15 residues.

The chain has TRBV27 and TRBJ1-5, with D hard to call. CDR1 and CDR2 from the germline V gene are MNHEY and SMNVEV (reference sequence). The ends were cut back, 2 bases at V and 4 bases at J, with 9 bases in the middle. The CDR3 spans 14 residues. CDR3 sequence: CASSLVSGNQPQHF. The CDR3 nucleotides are TGTGCCAGCAGTTTAGTATCAGGTAATCAGCCCCAGCATTTT.

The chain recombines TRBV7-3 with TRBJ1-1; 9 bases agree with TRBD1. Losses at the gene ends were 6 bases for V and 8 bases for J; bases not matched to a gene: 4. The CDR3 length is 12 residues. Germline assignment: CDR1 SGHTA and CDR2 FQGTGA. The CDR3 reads CASRMDRGEAFF. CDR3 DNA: TGTGCCAGCAGAATGGACAGGGGAGAAGCTTTCTTT.

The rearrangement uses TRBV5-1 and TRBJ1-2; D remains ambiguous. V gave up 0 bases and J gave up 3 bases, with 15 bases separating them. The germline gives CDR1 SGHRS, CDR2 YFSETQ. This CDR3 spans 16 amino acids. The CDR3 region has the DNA TGCGCCAGCAGCTTGGAGGGTCGCGGGAACGACTATGGCTACACCTTC. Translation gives CASSLEGRGNDYGYTF.

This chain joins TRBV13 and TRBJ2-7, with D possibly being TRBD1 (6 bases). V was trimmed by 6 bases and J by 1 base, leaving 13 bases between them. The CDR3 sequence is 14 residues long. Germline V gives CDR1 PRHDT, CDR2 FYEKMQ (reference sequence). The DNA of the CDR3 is TGTGCCAGCAGACCAACCGGGACATCCTACGAGCAGTACTTC. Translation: CASRPTGTSYEQYF.

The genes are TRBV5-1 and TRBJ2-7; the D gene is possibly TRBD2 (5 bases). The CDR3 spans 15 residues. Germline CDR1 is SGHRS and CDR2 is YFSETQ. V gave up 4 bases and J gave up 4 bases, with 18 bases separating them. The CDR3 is CASSGRTRTGYEQYF. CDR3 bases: TGCGCCAGCAGCGGCCGAACTCGGACGGGATACGAGCAGTACTTC.

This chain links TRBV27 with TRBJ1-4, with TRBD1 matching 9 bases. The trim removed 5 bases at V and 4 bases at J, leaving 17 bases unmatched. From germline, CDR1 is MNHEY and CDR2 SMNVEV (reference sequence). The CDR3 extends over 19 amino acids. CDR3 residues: CASSARPFSAGQGNEKLFF. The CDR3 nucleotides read TGTGCCAGCAGTGCAAGACCGTTTTCTGCGGGACAGGGTAATGAAAAACTGTTTTTT.

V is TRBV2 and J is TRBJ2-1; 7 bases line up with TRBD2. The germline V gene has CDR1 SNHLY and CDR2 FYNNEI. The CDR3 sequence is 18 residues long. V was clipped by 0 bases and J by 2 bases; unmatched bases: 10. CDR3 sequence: CASSEALRGGLTYNEQFF. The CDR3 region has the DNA TGTGCCAGCAGTGAAGCGCTTCGGGGAGGGTTAACCTACAATGAGCAGTTCTTC.

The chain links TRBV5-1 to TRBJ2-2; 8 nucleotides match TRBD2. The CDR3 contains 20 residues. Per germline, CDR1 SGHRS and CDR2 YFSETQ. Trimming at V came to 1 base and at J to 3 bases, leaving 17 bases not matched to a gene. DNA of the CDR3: TGCGCCAGCAGCTTGCCGCGCGAACTAGCGGACCCCAAGGACACCGGGGAGCTGTTTTTT. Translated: CASSLPRELADPKDTGELFF.

CDR3 DNA: TGTGCCTGGAGCGACAGCGCTGTCACTGAAGCTTTCTTT. Translation: CAWSDSAVTEAFF. The chain recombines TRBV30 with TRBJ1-1, with a possible D match to TRBD1 (5 bases). V was clipped by 3 bases and J by 4 bases, with 12 bases between them. The CDR3 has 13 residues. The germline gives CDR1 GTSNPN, CDR2 SVGIG (reference sequence).

Here the CDR3 DNA reads TGCGCCAGCAGCCCAACCGGGACTAGCGGTGACACCGGGGAGCTGTTTTTT. Protein product: CASSPTGTSGDTGELFF. The chain joins TRBV4-1 to TRBJ2-2, with 11 nucleotides matching TRBD2. The CDR3 runs 17 residues. Germline loops: CDR1 MGHRA, CDR2 YSYEKL. Trimming removed 4 bases from V and 3 bases from J; junction bases left unmatched: 7.

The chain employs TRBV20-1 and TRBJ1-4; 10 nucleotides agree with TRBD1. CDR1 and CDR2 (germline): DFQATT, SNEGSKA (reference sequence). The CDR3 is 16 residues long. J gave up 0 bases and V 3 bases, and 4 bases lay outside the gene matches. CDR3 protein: CSASRTGGATNEKLFF. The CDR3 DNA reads TGCAGTGCTAGTAGGACAGGGGGAGCAACTAATGAAAAACTGTTTTTT.

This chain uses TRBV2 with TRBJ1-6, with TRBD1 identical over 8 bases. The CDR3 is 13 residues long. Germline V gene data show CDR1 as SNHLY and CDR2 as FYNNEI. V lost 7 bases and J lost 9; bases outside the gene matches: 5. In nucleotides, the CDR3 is TGTGCCAGCAATGGACAGGGAATTTCACCCCTCCACTTT. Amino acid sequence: CASNGQGISPLHF.

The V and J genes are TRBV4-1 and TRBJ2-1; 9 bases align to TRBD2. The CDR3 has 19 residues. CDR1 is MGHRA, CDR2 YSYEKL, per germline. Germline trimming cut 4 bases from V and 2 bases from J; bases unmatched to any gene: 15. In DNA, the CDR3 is TGCGCCAGCAGCCCCGGACCCCTTCAGCGGGAGGTTCCCTACAATGAGCAGTTCTTC. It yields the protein CASSPGPLQREVPYNEQFF.

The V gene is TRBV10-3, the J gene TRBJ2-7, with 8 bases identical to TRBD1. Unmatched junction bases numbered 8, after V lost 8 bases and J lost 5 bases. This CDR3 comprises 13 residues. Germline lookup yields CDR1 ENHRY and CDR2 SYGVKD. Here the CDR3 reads CAIGQGEQNEQYF. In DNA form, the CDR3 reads TGTGCCATCGGACAGGGAGAGCAGAACGAGCAGTACTTC.

The CDR3 DNA reads as TGTGCCAGCTCACCTCCCGTGTCCAGCGGGAGTGTGTATGAGCAGTTCTTC. As protein: CASSPPVSSGSVYEQFF. This chain links TRBV18 with TRBJ2-1, with 8 positions matching TRBD2. The CDR3 spans 17 residues. The V gene's germline CDR1 is KGHSH and CDR2 LQKENI. V shed 3 bases, J shed 8 bases, and the junction held 15 bases outside the gene matches.